One T cell receptor (beta chain) is described in this entry. Its specificity is not known. Generated by immunoSEQ multiplex PCR, the TCRdb table keeps only in-frame clones and is missing some. In the table there are approximately 70,000 clones, 75% to 85% of which are singletons. The record originates from a study of T cell responses to AZD1222 COVID-19 vaccine. As for the study in general: Second doses were pooled across both intervals (about 4 or about 12 weeks). Whole-study findings and limits: White British ancestry dominated among donors, who included more females, and clonal diversity was possibly underestimated.

This CDR3 is 16 amino acids long. Per the germline V gene, CDR1 is MGHRA and CDR2 is YSYEKL. The V end lost 0 bases, the J end lost 9 bases, and 15 bases lay between the germline ends. This sequence joins TRBV4-1 and TRBJ1-6, with a possible D match to TRBD1 (6 bases). The clonotype originates from an adult in good health. Material: peripheral blood, obtained on day 0 of AZD1222 vaccination. The CDR3 DNA reads as TGCGCCAGCAGCCAAGAATGGGGGCTTAGGGGTTCACCCCTCCACTTT. Protein sequence: CASSQEWGLRGSPLHF.